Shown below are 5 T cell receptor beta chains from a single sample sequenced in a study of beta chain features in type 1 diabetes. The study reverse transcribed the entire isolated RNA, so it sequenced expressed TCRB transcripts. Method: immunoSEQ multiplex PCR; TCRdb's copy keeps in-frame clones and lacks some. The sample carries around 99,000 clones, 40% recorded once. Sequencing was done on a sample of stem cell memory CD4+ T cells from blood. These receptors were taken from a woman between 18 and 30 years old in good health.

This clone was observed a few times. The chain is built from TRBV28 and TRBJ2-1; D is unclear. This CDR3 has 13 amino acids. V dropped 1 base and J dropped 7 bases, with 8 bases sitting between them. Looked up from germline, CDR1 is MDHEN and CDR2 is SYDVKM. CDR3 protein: CASSLYFRNEQFF. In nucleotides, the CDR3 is TGTGCCAGCAGTTTATACTTCCGTAATGAGCAGTTCTTC.

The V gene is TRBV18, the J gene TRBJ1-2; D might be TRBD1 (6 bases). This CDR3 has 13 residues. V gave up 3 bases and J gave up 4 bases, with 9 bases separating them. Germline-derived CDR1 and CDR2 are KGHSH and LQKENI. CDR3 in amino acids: CASSPRGLYGYTF. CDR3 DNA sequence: TGTGCCAGCTCACCCAGGGGCCTCTATGGCTACACCTTC.

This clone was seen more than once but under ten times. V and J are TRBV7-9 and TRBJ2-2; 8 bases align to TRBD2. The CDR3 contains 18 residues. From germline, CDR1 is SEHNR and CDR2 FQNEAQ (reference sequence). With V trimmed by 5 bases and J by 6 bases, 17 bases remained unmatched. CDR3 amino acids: CASSGMALAAAGPGELFF. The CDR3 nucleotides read TGTGCCAGCAGCGGAATGGCACTAGCGGCCGCCGGACCCGGGGAGCTGTTTTTT.

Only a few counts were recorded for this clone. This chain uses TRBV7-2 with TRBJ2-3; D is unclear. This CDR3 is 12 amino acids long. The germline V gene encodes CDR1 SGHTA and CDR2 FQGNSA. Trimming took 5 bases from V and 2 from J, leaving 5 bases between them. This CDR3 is CASSAPTDTQYF. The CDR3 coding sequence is TGTGCCAGCAGCGCGCCCACAGATACGCAGTATTTT.

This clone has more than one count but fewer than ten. The CDR3 region is CASIRRNTGELFF. The CDR3 DNA reads as TGTGCCAGCATACGGAGGAACACCGGGGAGCTGTTTTTT. The chain carries TRBV28 and TRBJ2-2; D is unclear. The CDR3 length is 13 residues. V lost 7 bases and J 1 base, leaving 7 bases between the germline ends. Germline-derived CDR1 and CDR2 are MDHEN and SYDVKM. Based on the CDR3 plus reference TRBV28 and TRBJ2-2, the full variable domain is DVKVTQSSRYLVKRTGEKVFLECVQDMDHENMFWYRQDPGLGLRLIYFSYDVKMKEKGDIPEGYSVSREKKERFSLILESASTNQTSMYLCASIRRNTGELFFGEGSRLTVL.